These T cell receptor beta chains were read from a single sample in a study of blood T cell repertoires in COVID-19. The assay was immunoSEQ multiplex PCR, and TCRdb's table has in-frame clones only and misses some. The table lists 250,000 to 300,000 clones, roughly 91% of them singletons. Sequences were obtained from peripheral blood. The receptors here all came from a middle-aged woman who had recovered from COVID-19. Both conserved end residues are part of each CDR3. The order of the fields is J gene, D gene, clone size, V gene, CDR3 DNA, CDR3 protein. D genes are given only for firm matches. Part of the rows lack a size; the others show once, few, many or a class for expanded clones.

TRBJ2-1 | . | . | TRBV10-1 | TGCGCCAACCACCCCAGACTAGTCCGCCACTATGAGCAGTTCTTC | CANHPRLVRHYEQFF
TRBJ2-1 | TRBD2 | . | TRBV27 | TGTGCCAGCAGTTTTTTGGGACTAGCGGGAGGGCCTGGGGGCAATGAGCAGTTCTTC | CASSFLGLAGGPGGNEQFF
TRBJ1-1 | . | . | TRBV19 | TGTGCCAGTAGCCTGGGGTCAGGGGAAGCTTTCTTT | CASSLGSGEAFF
TRBJ1-1 | . | . | TRBV13 | TGTGCCAGCAGCTTGTGGACACAGTACACTGAAGCTTTCTTT | CASSLWTQYTEAFF
TRBJ1-1 | . | once | TRBV7-3 | TGTGCCAGCAGCTTAGGGCAACTGAACACTGAAGCTTTCTTT | CASSLGQLNTEAFF
TRBJ2-1 | TRBD2 | . | TRBV27 | TGTGCCAGCAGCCGTGGGACTAGCGGGAGCGGGCAGTTCTTC | CASSRGTSGSGQFF
TRBJ2-1 | TRBD2 | . | TRBV19 | TGTGCCAGTAGTATAGGCCGGGGCGGGAGGGCCGGTGAGCAGTTCTTC | CASSIGRGGRAGEQFF
TRBJ2-2 | . | . | TRBV11-2 | TGTGCCAGCAGCCCCATGGCGGTAACCGGGGAGCTGTTTTTT | CASSPMAVTGELFF
TRBJ1-5 | TRBD1 | . | TRBV27 | TGTGCCAGCAGTTTATTACGGACAGGGGGGCGCAATCAGCCCCAGCATTTT | CASSLLRTGGRNQPQHF
TRBJ2-3 | . | . | TRBV28 | TGTGCCAGCAGCCACTCCGGTACGCAGTATTTT | CASSHSGTQYF
TRBJ2-7 | TRBD1 | few | TRBV30 | TGTGCCTGGGGCAGGGGGCTTTGGCAGTACTTC | CAWGRGLWQYF
TRBJ2-7 | . | . | TRBV7-9 | TGTGCCAGCAGCTTAGCGGGCGGGCCTCCCTACGAGCAGTACTTC | CASSLAGGPPYEQYF